Listed here is a single T cell receptor beta chain. At one boundary the junction diverges from the germline segment, which might be a read error. Per the germline V gene, CDR1 is PRHDT and CDR2 is FYEKMQ (reference sequence). The CDR3 consists of 15 residues. This entry comes from a study of Graves' ophthalmopathy and Graves' hyperthyroidism. CDR3 regions of TCR beta were amplified from RNA transcripts. The library came from an HTBI-primed first-round RT-PCR and a second-round multiplex PCR. MiXCR was run by TCRdb on the multiplex PCR reads, yielding one entry per CDR3 protein. The repertoire includes some 1.1 million distinct CDR3 sequences, roughly 35% of them detected once, and 11% sits in the top ten. Patients newly diagnosed with hyperthyroidism, under 2 months' duration, were aged 18 to 65, the study reports.

The sequencing input was peripheral blood or thyroid tissue (not recorded which). This chain connects TRBV13 to TRBJ2-5; D perhaps matches TRBD2 (5 bases). The receptor was derived from an adult man with Graves' hyperthyroidism. The CDR3 DNA follows: TGTGTCAGCAGCTTAGTTTCCGGGGTTGGACAGACCCAGTACTTC. It codes for CVSSLVSGVGQTQYF.